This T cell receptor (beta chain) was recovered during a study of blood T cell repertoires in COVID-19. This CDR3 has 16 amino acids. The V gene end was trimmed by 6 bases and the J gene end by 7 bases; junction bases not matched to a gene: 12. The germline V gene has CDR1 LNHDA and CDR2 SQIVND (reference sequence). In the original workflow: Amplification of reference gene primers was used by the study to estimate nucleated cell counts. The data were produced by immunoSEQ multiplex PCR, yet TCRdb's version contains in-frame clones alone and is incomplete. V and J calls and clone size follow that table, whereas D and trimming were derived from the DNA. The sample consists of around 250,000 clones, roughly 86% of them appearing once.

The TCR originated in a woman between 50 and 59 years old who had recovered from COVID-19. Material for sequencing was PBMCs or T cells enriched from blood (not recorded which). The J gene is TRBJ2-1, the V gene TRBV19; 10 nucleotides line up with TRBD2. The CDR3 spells CASSILAGVRWNEQFF. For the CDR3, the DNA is TGTGCCAGTAGCATTCTAGCGGGAGTGAGATGGAATGAGCAGTTCTTC.